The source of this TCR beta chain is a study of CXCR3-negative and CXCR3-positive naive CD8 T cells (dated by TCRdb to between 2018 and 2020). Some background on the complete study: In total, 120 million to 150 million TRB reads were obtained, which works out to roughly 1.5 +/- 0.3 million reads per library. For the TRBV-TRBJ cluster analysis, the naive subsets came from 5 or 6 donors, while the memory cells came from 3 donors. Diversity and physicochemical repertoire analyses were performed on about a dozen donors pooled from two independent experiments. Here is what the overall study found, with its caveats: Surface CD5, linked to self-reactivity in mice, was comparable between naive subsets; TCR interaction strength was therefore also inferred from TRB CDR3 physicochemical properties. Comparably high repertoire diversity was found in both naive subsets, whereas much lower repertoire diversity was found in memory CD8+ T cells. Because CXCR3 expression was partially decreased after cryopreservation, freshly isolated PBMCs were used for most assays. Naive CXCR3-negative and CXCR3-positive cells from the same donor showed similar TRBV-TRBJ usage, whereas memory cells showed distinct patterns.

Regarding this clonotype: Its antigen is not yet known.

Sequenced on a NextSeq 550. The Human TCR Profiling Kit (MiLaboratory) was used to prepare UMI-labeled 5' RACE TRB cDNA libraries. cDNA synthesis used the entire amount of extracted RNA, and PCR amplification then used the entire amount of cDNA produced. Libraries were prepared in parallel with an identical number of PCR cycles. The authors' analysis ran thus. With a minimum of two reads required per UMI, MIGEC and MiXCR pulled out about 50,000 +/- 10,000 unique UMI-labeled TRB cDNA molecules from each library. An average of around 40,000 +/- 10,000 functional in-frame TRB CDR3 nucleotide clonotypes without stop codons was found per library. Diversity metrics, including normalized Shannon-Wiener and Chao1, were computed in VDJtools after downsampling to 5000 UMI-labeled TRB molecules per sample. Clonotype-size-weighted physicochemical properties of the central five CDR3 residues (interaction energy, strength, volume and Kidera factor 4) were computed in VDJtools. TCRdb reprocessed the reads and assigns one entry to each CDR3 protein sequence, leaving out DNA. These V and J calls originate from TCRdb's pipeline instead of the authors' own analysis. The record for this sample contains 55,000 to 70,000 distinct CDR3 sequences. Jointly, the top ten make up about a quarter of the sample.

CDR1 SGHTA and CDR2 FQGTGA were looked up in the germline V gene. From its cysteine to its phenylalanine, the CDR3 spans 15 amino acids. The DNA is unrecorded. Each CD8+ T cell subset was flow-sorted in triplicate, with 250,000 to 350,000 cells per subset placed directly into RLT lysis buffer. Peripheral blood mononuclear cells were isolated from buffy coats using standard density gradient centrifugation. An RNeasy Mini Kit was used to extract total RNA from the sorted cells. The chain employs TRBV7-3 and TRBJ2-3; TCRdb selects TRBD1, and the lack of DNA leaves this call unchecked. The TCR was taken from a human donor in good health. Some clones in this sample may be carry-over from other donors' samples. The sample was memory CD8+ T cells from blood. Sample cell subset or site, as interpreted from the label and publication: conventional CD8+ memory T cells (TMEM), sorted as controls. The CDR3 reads CASSETGGITDTQYF.